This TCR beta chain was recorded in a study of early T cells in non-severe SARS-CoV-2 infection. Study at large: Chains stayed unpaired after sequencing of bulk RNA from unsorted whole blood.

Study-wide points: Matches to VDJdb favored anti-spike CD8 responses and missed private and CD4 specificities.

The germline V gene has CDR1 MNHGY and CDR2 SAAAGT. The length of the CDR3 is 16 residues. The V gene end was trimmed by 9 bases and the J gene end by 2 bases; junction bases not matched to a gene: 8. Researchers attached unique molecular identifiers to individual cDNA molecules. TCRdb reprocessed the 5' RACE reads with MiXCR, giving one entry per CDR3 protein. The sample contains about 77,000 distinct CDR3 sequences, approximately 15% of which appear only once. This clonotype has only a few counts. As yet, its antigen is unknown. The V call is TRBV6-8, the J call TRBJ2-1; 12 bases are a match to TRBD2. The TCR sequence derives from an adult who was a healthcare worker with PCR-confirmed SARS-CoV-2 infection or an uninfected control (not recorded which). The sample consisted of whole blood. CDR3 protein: CARRILAGGPYNEQFF. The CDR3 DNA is TGTGCCAGACGGATACTAGCGGGGGGCCCCTACAATGAGCAGTTCTTC.